These T cell receptor beta chains were read from a single sample in a study of regulatory T cells in long-lasting Graves disease. TCRdb re-called the multiplex PCR reads with MiXCR, one entry per CDR3 protein. The sample yields fewer than 550,000 distinct CDR3 sequences, roughly 15% seen once. This sample was shared with a second study, whose subject was T cells in Graves' hyperthyroidism and ophthalmopathy.

The input for sequencing was peripheral blood mononuclear cells (PBMCs), taken at new diagnosis, from a patient treated with antithyroid drugs. The source is a young woman with Graves disease. Each CDR3 is given with its conserved first and last residue. D genes are given only for firm matches. Rows may omit the clone size; those that give it use once, few, many or a size class.

TRBD1,many,TRBJ2-1,TRBV27,TGTGCCAGCAGGGGACAGGGTAGCAATGAGCAGTTCTTC,CASRGQGSNEQFF
-,many,TRBJ1-1,TRBV11-3,TGTGCCAGCAGCTTTGGGGGTGCTGAAGCTTTCTTT,CASSFGGAEAFF
-,-,TRBJ2-7,TRBV9,TGTGCCAGCAGCGTAGGAGGAGAGGGAAACGAGCAGTACTTC,CASSVGGEGNEQYF
TRBD2,-,TRBJ2-3,TRBV27,TGTGCCAGCAGTTTATATAGCGGGGGCGTAGATACGCAGTATTTT,CASSLYSGGVDTQYF
-,few,TRBJ1-2,TRBV3-1,TGTGCCAGCAGCCAAGGGGCAGGGGCACACGGTGGCTACACCTTC,CASSQGAGAHGGYTF
-,many,TRBJ2-3,TRBV24-1,TGTGCCACCAGTGCCGAGACACCCTATACGCAGTATTTT,CATSAETPYTQYF
-,many,TRBJ2-7,TRBV7-2,TGTGCCAGCAGCAGGGATTCAAGCTCCTACGAGCAGTACTTC,CASSRDSSSYEQYF
-,-,TRBJ2-1,TRBV7-6,TGTGCCAGCAGCTTCTACGCCGGGAATGAGCAGTTCTTC,CASSFYAGNEQFF
TRBD2,few,TRBJ2-1,TRBV7-9,TGTGCCAGCAGCTTAGCGATTGGGACTAGCGGGAGGGCCAATGAGCAGTTCTTC,CASSLAIGTSGRANEQFF
-,many,TRBJ1-5,TRBV6-2/TRBV6-3,TGTGCCAGCAGAGGGTCTAACAATCAGCCCCAGCATTTT,CASRGSNNQPQHF
-,many,TRBJ2-5,TRBV12-5,TGTGCTAGTGGTCCCGATGGGCGGGAGACCCAGTACTTC,CASGPDGRETQYF
-,few,TRBJ2-1,TRBV28,TGTGCCAGCAGTTTTGTGCGAGAGCAGTTCTTC,CASSFVREQFF
-,many,TRBJ2-7,TRBV7-9,TGTGCCAGCAGCCTCGAGGGGATAGCCTACGAGCAGTACTTC,CASSLEGIAYEQYF
-,few,TRBJ1-4,TRBV29-1,TGCAGCGTTCGCTACAGGGCATCAACTAATGAAAAACTGTTTTTT,CSVRYRASTNEKLFF
TRBD1,many,TRBJ1-5,TRBV19,TGTGCCAGTCTCGGGGGACAGGGCTGGGGTAGCAATCAGCCCCAGCATTTT,CASLGGQGWGSNQPQHF
TRBD2,-,TRBJ2-1,TRBV9,TGTGCCAGCAGCGTAGAGTCAGCGGGAGGCTACAATGAGCAGTTCTTC,CASSVESAGGYNEQFF
-,few,TRBJ2-7,TRBV6-5,TGTGCCAGCAGTTACAGGGGAGATCAACCGAACGAGCAGTACTTC,CASSYRGDQPNEQYF
TRBD1,few,TRBJ2-1,TRBV5-5,TGTGCCAGCAGCTTTGGAGACAGGGGTTCCTACAATGAGCAGTTCTTC,CASSFGDRGSYNEQFF
TRBD2,few,TRBJ2-5,TRBV20-1,TGCAGTGCTAGAGACTCTAGCGGGAGTATCGGAGAGACCCAGTACTTC,CSARDSSGSIGETQYF
-,few,TRBJ2-1,TRBV20-1,TGCAGTGCTAGAGATACGGGGATTGAGCAGTTCTTC,CSARDTGIEQFF
TRBD1,few,TRBJ2-7,TRBV6-2/TRBV6-3,TGTGCCAGCAGTAGAGTGACATACCGGGACAGGACCTACGAGCAGTACTTC,CASSRVTYRDRTYEQYF
TRBD1,-,TRBJ2-1,TRBV11-2,TGTGCCAGCAACTGGGGGACAGGTGGGTCTCAGTTCTTC,CASNWGTGGSQFF
TRBD2,-,TRBJ2-1,TRBV30,TGTGCCTGGAGTGTACTGGGGATTAGCGGGGGGGATGAGCAGTTCTTC,CAWSVLGISGGDEQFF